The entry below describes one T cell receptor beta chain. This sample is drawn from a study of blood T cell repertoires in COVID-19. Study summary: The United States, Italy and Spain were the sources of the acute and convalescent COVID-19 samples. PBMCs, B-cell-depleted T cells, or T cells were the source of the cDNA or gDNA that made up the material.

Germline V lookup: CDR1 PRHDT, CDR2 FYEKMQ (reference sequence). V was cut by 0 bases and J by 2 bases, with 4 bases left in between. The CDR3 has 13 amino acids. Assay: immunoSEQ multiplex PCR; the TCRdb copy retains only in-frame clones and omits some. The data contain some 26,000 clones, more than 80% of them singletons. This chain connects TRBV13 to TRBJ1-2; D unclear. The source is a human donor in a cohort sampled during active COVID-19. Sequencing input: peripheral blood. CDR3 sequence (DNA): TGTGCCAGCAGCTTAGGACAGAACTATGGCTACACCTTC. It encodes CASSLGQNYGYTF.